The rows below give T cell receptor beta chains drawn from one sample of a study of cytomegalovirus exposure and HLA in healthy donors. Data came from immunoSEQ multiplex PCR; TCRdb stores just in-frame clones and leaves some out. The repertoire has some 110,000 clones, more than 70% of them found once; the top ten carry about 16%. Specimen: PBMCs. These receptors were taken from a man in his fifties in good health and CMV-seropositive. The CDR3 runs from the conserved cysteine through the conserved F or W. The D gene is left open where the match is weak. The size field is filled for only some rows; it gives once, few, many or a size class.

J gene	clone size	D gene	V gene	CDR3 protein	CDR3 DNA
TRBJ2-3	-	TRBD2	TRBV4-3	CASSRSGATDTQYF	TGCGCCAGCAGCCGTAGCGGGGCCACAGATACGCAGTATTTT
TRBJ2-6	once	TRBD1	TRBV23-1	CASSRFRDRVSGANVLTF	TGCGCCAGCAGTCGCTTCCGGGACAGAGTCTCTGGGGCCAACGTCCTGACTTTC
TRBJ1-2	-	TRBD1	TRBV6-5	CASTALDRAYGYTF	TGTGCCAGCACCGCTTTGGACAGGGCCTATGGCTACACCTTC
TRBJ2-7	-	TRBD2	TRBV28	CASSLFAGTSGGYEQYF	TGTGCCAGCAGTTTATTTGCCGGGACTAGCGGGGGGTACGAGCAGTACTTC
TRBJ2-7	-	-	TRBV28	CATDRAGSYEQYF	TGTGCCACCGATAGAGCTGGCTCCTACGAGCAGTACTTC
TRBJ2-1	-	TRBD1	TRBV7-2	CASSPQGAGGEQFF	TGTGCCAGCAGCCCACAGGGGGCCGGGGGTGAGCAGTTCTTC
TRBJ1-2	-	-	TRBV6-4	CASSQQGWGYTF	TGTGCCAGCAGTCAACAGGGTTGGGGCTACACCTTC
TRBJ2-2	-	-	TRBV5-4	CASSLRTHANTGELFF	TGTGCCAGCAGCTTACGGACTCACGCGAACACCGGGGAGCTGTTTTTT
TRBJ2-5	-	-	TRBV2	CASSGDETQYF	TGTGCCAGCAGTGGCGATGAGACCCAGTACTTC
TRBJ2-7	-	TRBD1	TRBV19	CASSIARDRGYEQYF	TGTGCCAGTAGTATAGCCCGGGACAGGGGGTACGAGCAGTACTTC
TRBJ1-5	few	-	TRBV7-2	CASTLDSLSNQPQHF	TGTGCCAGCACCCTAGACAGCCTTAGCAATCAGCCCCAGCATTTT
TRBJ2-2	-	-	TRBV10-2	CASGEWGSNTGELFF	TGCGCCAGCGGGGAGTGGGGCTCGAACACCGGGGAGCTGTTTTTT
TRBJ1-3	-	-	TRBV11-2	CASSFAGLSGNTIYF	TGTGCCAGCAGCTTCGCAGGGTTGTCTGGAAACACCATATATTTT
TRBJ1-2	-	TRBD1	TRBV27	CASSLGQGIGGYTF	TGTGCCAGCAGTTTAGGACAGGGCATCGGAGGCTACACCTTC
TRBJ2-3	few	TRBD1	TRBV9	CASSGSGGSTDTQYF	TGTGCCAGCAGTGGGTCAGGGGGCAGCACAGATACGCAGTATTTT
TRBJ2-3	-	TRBD2	TRBV5-6	CASSLLLAGGPDTQYF	TGTGCCAGCAGCTTGTTACTAGCGGGAGGGCCAGATACGCAGTATTTT
TRBJ1-2	-	-	TRBV6-5	CASSYSETNYGYTF	TGTGCCAGCAGTTACTCGGAGACTAACTATGGCTACACCTTC
TRBJ1-1	-	TRBD1	TRBV27	CASRQGSGTEAFF	TGTGCCAGCAGACAGGGGAGCGGCACTGAAGCTTTCTTT
TRBJ2-5	once	-	TRBV19	CASSRGTQETQYF	TGTGCCAGTAGTAGGGGCACTCAAGAGACCCAGTACTTC
TRBJ2-1	-	TRBD2	TRBV9	CASSAGGLVSEQFF	TGTGCCAGCAGCGCTGGAGGACTAGTCAGTGAGCAGTTCTTC
TRBJ1-1	-	TRBD1	TRBV28	CASSPGGTMNTEAFF	TGTGCCAGCAGTCCAGGGGGCACAATGAACACTGAAGCTTTCTTT
TRBJ1-5	-	TRBD1	TRBV2	CASRGTGYGNQPQHF	TGTGCCAGCAGGGGGACAGGGTATGGCAATCAGCCCCAGCATTTT
TRBJ1-6	-	TRBD1	TRBV5-6	CASSQITGGGNSPLHF	TGTGCCAGCAGCCAAATTACAGGGGGAGGCAATTCACCCCTCCACTTT
TRBJ2-5	-	-	TRBV4-3	CASSQGAFGLAEETQYF	TGCGCCAGCAGCCAAGGGGCCTTTGGGCTAGCCGAGGAGACCCAGTACTTC
TRBJ1-2	-	-	TRBV29-1	CSVGTSGYGYTF	TGCAGCGTTGGCACCTCGGGCTATGGCTACACCTTC
TRBJ1-3	-	TRBD1	TRBV4-3	CASSQYWGDRGNTIYF	TGCGCCAGCAGCCAATATTGGGGGGACAGGGGAAACACCATATATTTT
TRBJ2-5	-	TRBD2	TRBV28	CASSLSREGVETQYF	TGTGCCAGCAGCCTCTCCAGGGAGGGCGTAGAGACCCAGTACTTC
TRBJ1-1	-	-	TRBV6-5	CASSRRENTEAFF	TGTGCCAGCAGCCGGAGGGAAAACACTGAAGCTTTCTTT
TRBJ1-5	-	-	TRBV10-2	CASESGRNQPQHF	TGCGCCAGCGAATCGGGGAGGAATCAGCCCCAGCATTTT
TRBJ2-5	-	TRBD1	TRBV5-3	CARSQGQGVTQYF	TGTGCCAGAAGCCAGGGACAGGGGGTGACCCAGTACTTC
TRBJ2-5	-	-	TRBV5-4	CASSPEGHQETQYF	TGTGCCAGCAGCCCCGAGGGCCACCAAGAGACCCAGTACTTC
TRBJ1-4	-	-	TRBV7-9	CASSLGTLYEKLFF	TGTGCCAGCAGCCTTGGCACCTTGTATGAAAAACTGTTTTTT
TRBJ2-6	-	-	TRBV4-1	CASSQDPLGSGANVLTF	TGCGCCAGCAGCCAAGATCCCCTAGGCTCTGGGGCCAACGTCCTGACTTTC
TRBJ1-6	-	TRBD1	TRBV6-5	CASRGQINSPLHF	TGTGCCAGCAGGGGACAGATTAATTCACCCCTCCACTTT
TRBJ2-7	-	TRBD1	TRBV6-1	CASSDPWTGFSYEQYF	TGTGCCAGCAGTGATCCATGGACAGGGTTCTCCTACGAGCAGTACTTC
TRBJ1-4	-	-	TRBV6-5	CASSYSGGTNEKLFF	TGTGCCAGCAGTTACTCGGGGGGGACTAATGAAAAACTGTTTTTT
TRBJ2-5	-	TRBD1	TRBV6-6	CASSSYDRGRETQYF	TGTGCCAGCAGTTCCTATGACAGGGGGCGGGAGACCCAGTACTTC
TRBJ1-5	-	-	TRBV19	CASNNRGNQPQHF	TGTGCCAGTAATAACCGCGGCAATCAGCCCCAGCATTTT
TRBJ1-2	-	-	TRBV10-1	CASSDRGTYGYTF	TGCGCCAGCAGTGACCGGGGTACCTATGGCTACACCTTC
TRBJ1-1	-	TRBD1	TRBV2	CASSRDRGLISETEAFF	TGTGCCAGCAGCCGCGACAGGGGGCTAATTTCTGAGACTGAAGCTTTCTTT
TRBJ1-1	-	-	TRBV19	CASSNYPEAFF	TGTGCCAGTAGTAACTACCCTGAAGCTTTCTTT
TRBJ2-1	once	-	TRBV21-1	CASSRRGAAVYNEQFF	TGTGCCAGCAGCCGCCGGGGAGCGGCAGTTTACAATGAGCAGTTCTTC
TRBJ2-3	-	TRBD2	TRBV18	CASSPTTSATDTQYF	TGTGCCAGCTCACCTACGACTAGCGCCACAGATACGCAGTATTTT
TRBJ2-5	-	-	TRBV9	CASSVGGETQYF	TGTGCCAGCAGCGTAGGAGGAGAGACCCAGTACTTC
TRBJ2-1	-	TRBD2	TRBV28	CASSFRASGSEQFF	TGTGCCAGCAGTTTTAGGGCTAGCGGGAGTGAGCAGTTCTTC
TRBJ2-7	few	TRBD2	TRBV7-9	CASSLRPPTSGRSSYEQYF	TGTGCCAGCAGCTTAAGACCCCCTACTAGCGGAAGGAGCTCCTACGAGCAGTACTTC
TRBJ1-2	once	TRBD1	TRBV9	CASSTTGDNYGYTF	TGTGCCAGCAGCACGACAGGGGATAACTATGGCTACACCTTC
TRBJ2-5	once	TRBD2	TRBV2	CASSEVSGAPGTQYF	TGTGCCAGCAGTGAAGTTAGCGGGGCCCCGGGGACCCAGTACTTC
TRBJ2-1	few	TRBD2	TRBV11-3	CASSHGTSGGRNEQFF	TGTGCCAGCAGCCACGGGACTAGCGGGGGGCGGAATGAGCAGTTCTTC
TRBJ2-1	few	-	TRBV5-1	CASSLAGGTAYNEQFF	TGCGCCAGCAGCTTGGCCGGCGGGACAGCTTACAATGAGCAGTTCTTC
TRBJ2-5	-	-	TRBV20-1	CSARMEETQYF	TGCAGTGCTAGAATGGAGGAGACCCAGTACTTC
TRBJ2-7	-	-	TRBV15	CATSRDRGSSYEQYF	TGTGCCACCAGCAGAGATAGGGGCAGCTCCTACGAGCAGTACTTC
TRBJ2-1	-	TRBD1	TRBV18	CASSPYQGVGINEQFF	TGTGCCAGCTCGCCATACCAGGGGGTCGGTATAAATGAGCAGTTCTTC
TRBJ1-1	-	-	TRBV7-2	CASSLNRENVRAFF	TGTGCCAGCAGCTTAAACAGGGAGAATGTGAGAGCTTTCTTT
TRBJ2-2	-	TRBD1	TRBV6-4	CASSDSGQGYTGELFF	TGTGCCAGCAGTGACTCAGGACAGGGCTACACCGGGGAGCTGTTTTTT